This T cell receptor (beta chain) emerged from a study of CD8 T cells in Susac syndrome. Germline CDR1 is KGHSH and CDR2 is LQKENI. This CDR3 has 15 residues. Trimming removed 3 bases from V and 5 bases from J, with 16 bases in between. CD8+ and CD4+ blood T cells underwent TCR beta sequencing. Through negative isolation, CD4+ and CD8+ T cells were obtained, while TEMRA cells were enriched using FACS. The RNA, roughly 0.45 to 1 ug, was put through reverse transcription using random hexamers. TCRdb reprocessed the immunoSEQ multiplex PCR reads with MiXCR, giving one entry per CDR3 protein. The data contain about 440,000 distinct CDR3 sequences, around 85% of them seen just once; the ten biggest clones take up about 0.12%.

This clonotype was obtained from a human donor with multiple sclerosis. This sequence joins TRBV18 and TRBJ1-2, with D unclear. The sample taken for sequencing was CD8+ T cells from PBMCs. The CDR3 here is CASSPSDLAPYGYTF. The CDR3 DNA reads TGTGCCAGCTCACCCTCCGACCTAGCCCCTTATGGCTACACCTTC.